The clone carrying this TCR beta chain was seen repeatedly, ten times or more. The target antigen is unknown. Described time point: longitudinal time-point 3. Unsorted libraries were derived from 2 million PBMCs stored at -80 C. Germline loops: CDR1 MNHEY, CDR2 SMNVEV (reference sequence). V was trimmed by 5 bases and J by 1 base, leaving 5 bases between them. The CDR3 is 12 amino acids. cDNA was made by 5'RACE with 10-nucleotide random UMIs. TCRdb reanalysed the 5' RACE reads using MiXCR and keeps one entry per CDR3 protein. The sample lists about 50,000 distinct CDR3 sequences, roughly 8.3% occurring once. These data are taken from a study of neurological immune-mediated disorders. General observations from the study: No CDR3 amino acid sequences were shared by expanded clones across subjects, suggesting private repertoires in all groups.

The chain has TRBV27 and TRBJ2-5; D gene ambiguous. The clonotype comes from a woman in her thirties or forties in good health. The sample comprised PBMCs. The CDR3 spells CASSPSQETQYF. The DNA for the CDR3 is TGTGCCAGCAGTCCGAGCCAAGAGACCCAGTACTTC.